A single sample is the source of the 5 T cell receptor beta chains below, sequenced in a study of follicular helper T cells after annual influenza vaccination. Produced via immunoSEQ multiplex PCR; TCRdb's table is partial and in-frame only. The data show about 14,000 clones, 78% seen once. Time point here: 2015-2016 season, pre-vaccination. The starting material was CXCR5- memory CD4+ T cells sorted from blood, obtained on the day of influenza vaccination. The receptors originated from an adult who received the influenza vaccine.

This clone was recorded once. The V gene is TRBV28, the J gene TRBJ2-7, with D perhaps assigned TRBD1 or TRBD2 (7 bases each). Deletions cut 8 bases from V and 4 bases from J, with 15 bases between. The germline V gene encodes CDR1 MDHEN and CDR2 SYDVKM. CDR3 length: 13 residues. CDR3 in amino acids: CASWEGAFYEQYF. CDR3 DNA sequence: TGTGCCAGCTGGGAGGGGGCCTTTTACGAGCAGTACTTC.

This chain uses TRBV18 with TRBJ2-5; tentatively, D is TRBD1 (5 bases). Germline assignment: CDR1 KGHSH and CDR2 LQKENI. This CDR3 is built from 19 residues. The V end was cut by 3 bases, the J end by 4 bases, with 27 bases between. CDR3 region: CASSPMGYTRVRMGETQYF. The CDR3 coding sequence is TGTGCCAGCTCACCTATGGGCTACACCAGGGTCCGTATGGGAGAGACCCAGTACTTC.

V is TRBV2 and J is TRBJ1-5; 8 bases match TRBD1. The junction had 4 bases not matched to a gene; V was cut back by 7 bases and J by 5 bases. CDR1 and CDR2 from the germline V gene are SNHLY and FYNNEI. This CDR3 spans 13 amino acids. The CDR3 DNA sequence: TGTGCCAGCAAAAAGACAGGGGATCAGCCCCAGCATTTT. It codes for CASKKTGDQPQHF. Based on the CDR3 plus reference TRBV2 and TRBJ1-5, the full variable domain is EPEVTQTPSHQVTQMGQEVILRCVPISNHLYFYWYRQILGQKVEFLVSFYNNEISEKSEIFDDQFSVERPDGSNFTLKIRSTKLEDSAMYFCASKKTGDQPQHFGDGTRLSIL.

This chain joins TRBV4-3 and TRBJ2-1; D tentatively reads TRBD1 or TRBD2 (6 bases each). The CDR3 has 14 residues. Trimming took off 1 base at V and 9 bases at J, with 13 bases between the two ends. From germline, CDR1 is LGHNA and CDR2 YSLEER. CDR3 sequence reads: CASSQGGGYTEQFF. For the CDR3, the DNA is TGCGCCAGCAGCCAAGGAGGGGGGTATACTGAGCAGTTCTTC.

The genes are TRBV28 and TRBJ1-2; possibly TRBD1 for D (5 bases). CDR3 size: 16 residues. The germline V gene has CDR1 MDHEN and CDR2 SYDVKM. V shed 6 bases and J shed 1 base, with 18 bases lying between them. CDR3 loop: CASSRPFGGNNYGYTF. For the CDR3, the DNA is TGTGCCAGCAGCCGCCCTTTCGGGGGAAATAACTATGGCTACACCTTC.